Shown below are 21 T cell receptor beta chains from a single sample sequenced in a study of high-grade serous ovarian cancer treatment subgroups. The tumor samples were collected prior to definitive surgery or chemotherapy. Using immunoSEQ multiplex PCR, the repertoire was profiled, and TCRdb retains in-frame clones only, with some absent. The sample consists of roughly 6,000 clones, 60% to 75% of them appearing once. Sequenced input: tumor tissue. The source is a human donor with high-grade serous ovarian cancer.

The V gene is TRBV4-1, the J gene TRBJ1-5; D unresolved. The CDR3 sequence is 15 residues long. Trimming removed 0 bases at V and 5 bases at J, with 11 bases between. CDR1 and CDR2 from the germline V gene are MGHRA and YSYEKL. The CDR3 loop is CASSQDFPVYQPQHF. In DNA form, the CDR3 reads TGCGCCAGCAGCCAAGATTTCCCAGTTTATCAGCCCCAGCATTTT.

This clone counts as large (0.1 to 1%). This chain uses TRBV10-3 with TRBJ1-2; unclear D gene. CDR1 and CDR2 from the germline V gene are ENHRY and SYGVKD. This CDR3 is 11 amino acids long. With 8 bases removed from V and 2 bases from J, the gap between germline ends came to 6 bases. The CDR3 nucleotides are TGTGCCATCGGAGCCAACTATGGCTACACCTTC. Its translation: CAIGANYGYTF.

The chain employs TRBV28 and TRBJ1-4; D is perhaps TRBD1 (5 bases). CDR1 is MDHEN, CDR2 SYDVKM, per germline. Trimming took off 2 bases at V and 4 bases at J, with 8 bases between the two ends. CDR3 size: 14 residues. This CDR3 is CASSLRGINEKLFF. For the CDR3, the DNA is TGTGCCAGCAGTTTACGGGGGATTAATGAAAAACTGTTTTTT.

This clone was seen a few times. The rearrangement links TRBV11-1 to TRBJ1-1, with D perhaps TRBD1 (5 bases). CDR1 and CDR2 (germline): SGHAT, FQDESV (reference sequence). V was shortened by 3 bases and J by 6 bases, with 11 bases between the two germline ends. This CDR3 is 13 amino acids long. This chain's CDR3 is CASSFGEGAEAFF. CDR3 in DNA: TGTGCCAGCAGCTTTGGGGAAGGGGCTGAAGCTTTCTTT.

The CDR3 sequence is CASSLGGQGNTGELFF. The CDR3 bases are TGTGCCAGCAGCTTAGGTGGACAGGGGAACACCGGGGAGCTGTTTTTT. The chain carries TRBV7-2 and TRBJ2-2, with 8 bases fitting TRBD1. CDR3 size: 16 residues. Trimming took 1 base from V and 1 from J; bases not matched to a gene: 2. CDR1 and CDR2 (germline): SGHTA, FQGNSA.

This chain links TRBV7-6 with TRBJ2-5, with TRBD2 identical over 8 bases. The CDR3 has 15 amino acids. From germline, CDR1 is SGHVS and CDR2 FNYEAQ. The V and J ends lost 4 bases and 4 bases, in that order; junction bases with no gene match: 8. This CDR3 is CASSYSGGHRETQYF. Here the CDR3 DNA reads TGTGCCAGCAGCTACAGCGGGGGTCATCGAGAGACCCAGTACTTC.

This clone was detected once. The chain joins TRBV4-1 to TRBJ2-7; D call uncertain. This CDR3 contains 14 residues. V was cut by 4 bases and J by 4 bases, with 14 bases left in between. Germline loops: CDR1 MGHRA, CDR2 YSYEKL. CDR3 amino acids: CASSPGIGRYEQYF. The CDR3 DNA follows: TGCGCCAGCAGCCCTGGCATAGGCAGGTACGAGCAGTACTTC.

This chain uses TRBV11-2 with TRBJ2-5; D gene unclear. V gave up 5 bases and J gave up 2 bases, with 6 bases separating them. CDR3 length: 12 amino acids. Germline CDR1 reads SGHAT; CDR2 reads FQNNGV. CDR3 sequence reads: CASSPVQETQYF. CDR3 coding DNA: TGTGCCAGCAGCCCAGTTCAAGAGACCCAGTACTTC.

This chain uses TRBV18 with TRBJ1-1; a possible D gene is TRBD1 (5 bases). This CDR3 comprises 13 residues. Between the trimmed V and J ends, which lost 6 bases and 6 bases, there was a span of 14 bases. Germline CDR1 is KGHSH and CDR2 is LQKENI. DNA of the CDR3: TGTGCCAGCTCTCCCAACCGGGACTCTGAAGCTTTCTTT. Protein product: CASSPNRDSEAFF.

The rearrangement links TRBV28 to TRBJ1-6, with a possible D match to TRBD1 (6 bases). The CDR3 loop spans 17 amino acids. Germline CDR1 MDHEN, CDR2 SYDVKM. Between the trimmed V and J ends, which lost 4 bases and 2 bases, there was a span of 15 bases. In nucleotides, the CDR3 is TGTGCCAGCAGTTCCCCGGGGGGGGCCCCCTATAATTCACCCCTCCACTTT. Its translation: CASSSPGGAPYNSPLHF.

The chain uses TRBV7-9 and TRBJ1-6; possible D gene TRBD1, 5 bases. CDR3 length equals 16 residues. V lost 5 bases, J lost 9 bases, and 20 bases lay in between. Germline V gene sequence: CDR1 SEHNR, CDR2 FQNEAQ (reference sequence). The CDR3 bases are TGTGCCAGCAGCATCCTCCCGGTCCAGGGCAGTTCACCCCTCCACTTT. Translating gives CASSILPVQGSSPLHF.

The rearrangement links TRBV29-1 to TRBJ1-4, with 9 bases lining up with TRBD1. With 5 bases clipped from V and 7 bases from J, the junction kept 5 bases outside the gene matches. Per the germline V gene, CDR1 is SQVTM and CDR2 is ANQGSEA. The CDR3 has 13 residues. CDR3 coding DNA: TGCAGCGTTAAGGACAGGGGAAGTGAAAAACTGTTTTTT. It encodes CSVKDRGSEKLFF.

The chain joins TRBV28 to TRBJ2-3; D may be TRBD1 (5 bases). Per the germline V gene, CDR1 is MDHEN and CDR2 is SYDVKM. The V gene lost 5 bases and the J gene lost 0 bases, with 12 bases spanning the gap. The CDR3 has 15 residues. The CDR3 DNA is TGTGCCAGCAGTCGCGGACAAACTAGCACAGATACGCAGTATTTT. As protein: CASSRGQTSTDTQYF.

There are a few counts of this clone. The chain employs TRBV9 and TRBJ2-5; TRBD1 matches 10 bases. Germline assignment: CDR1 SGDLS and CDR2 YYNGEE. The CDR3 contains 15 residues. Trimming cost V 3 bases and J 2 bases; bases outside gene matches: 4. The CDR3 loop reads CASSAGDRGQETQYF. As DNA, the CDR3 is TGTGCCAGCAGCGCCGGGGACAGGGGACAAGAGACCCAGTACTTC.

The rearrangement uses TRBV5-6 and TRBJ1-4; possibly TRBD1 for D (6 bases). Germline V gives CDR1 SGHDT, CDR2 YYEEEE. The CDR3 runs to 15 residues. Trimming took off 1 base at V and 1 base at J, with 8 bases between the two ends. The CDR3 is CASSLTQGTNEKLFF. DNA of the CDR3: TGTGCCAGCAGCTTGACACAGGGAACTAATGAAAAACTGTTTTTT.

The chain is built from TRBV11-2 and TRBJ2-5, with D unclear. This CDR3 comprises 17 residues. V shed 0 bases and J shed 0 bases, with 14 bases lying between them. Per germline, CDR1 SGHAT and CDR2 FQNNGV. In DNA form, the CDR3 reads TGTGCCAGCAGCTTAGATCTGTGGGTAACCGACCAAGAGACCCAGTACTTC. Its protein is CASSLDLWVTDQETQYF.

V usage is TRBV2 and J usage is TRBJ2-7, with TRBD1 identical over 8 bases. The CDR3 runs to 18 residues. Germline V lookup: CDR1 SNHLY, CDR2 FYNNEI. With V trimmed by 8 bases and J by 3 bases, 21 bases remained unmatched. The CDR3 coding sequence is TGTGCCAGCCTTTCGGACAGGGAAAAAGGCGGCGGGGTCTACGAGCAGTACTTC. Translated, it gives CASLSDREKGGGVYEQYF.

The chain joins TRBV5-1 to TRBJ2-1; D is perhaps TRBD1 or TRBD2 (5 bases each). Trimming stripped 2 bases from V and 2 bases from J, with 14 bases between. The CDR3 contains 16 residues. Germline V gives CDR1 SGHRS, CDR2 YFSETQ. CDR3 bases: TGCGCCAGCAGCTTTGACCCCGGGGCGGCCTACAATGAGCAGTTCTTC. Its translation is CASSFDPGAAYNEQFF.

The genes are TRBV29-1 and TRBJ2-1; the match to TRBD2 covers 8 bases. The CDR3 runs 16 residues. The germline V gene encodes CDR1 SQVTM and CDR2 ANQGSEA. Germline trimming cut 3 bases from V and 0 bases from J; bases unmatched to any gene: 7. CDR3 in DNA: TGCAGCGTTGATGCGGGGGGCCCAAGCTCCTACAATGAGCAGTTCTTC. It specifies CSVDAGGPSSYNEQFF.

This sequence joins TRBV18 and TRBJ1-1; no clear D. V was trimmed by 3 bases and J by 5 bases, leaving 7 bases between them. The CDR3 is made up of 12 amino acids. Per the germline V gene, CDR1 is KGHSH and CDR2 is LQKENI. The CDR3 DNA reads TGTGCCAGCTCACCTGCCGGAACTGAAGCTTTCTTT. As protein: CASSPAGTEAFF.

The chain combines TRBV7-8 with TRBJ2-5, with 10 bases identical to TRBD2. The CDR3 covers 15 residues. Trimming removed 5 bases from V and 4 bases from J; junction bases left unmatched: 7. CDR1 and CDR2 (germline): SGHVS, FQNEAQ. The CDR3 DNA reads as TGTGCCAGCAGCCCCCAGCGGGGGGGCAGAGAGACCCAGTACTTC. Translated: CASSPQRGGRETQYF.